This TCR beta chain was found in a study of blood T cell repertoires in COVID-19. The CDR3 extends over 14 amino acids. J gave up 4 bases and V 9 bases, and 10 bases lay outside the gene matches. The V gene's germline CDR1 is LNHDA and CDR2 SQIVND (reference sequence). Measured with immunoSEQ multiplex PCR; TCRdb has only the in-frame clones, and not every one. The repertoire has approximately 110,000 clones, roughly 88% of them found once; the top ten carry 0.88%. The chain employs TRBV19 and TRBJ1-2; 8 bases line up with TRBD1. Sequenced sample: peripheral blood. The receptor was derived from a woman in her fifties or sixties with active or convalescent COVID-19. The CDR3 DNA follows: TGTGCCAGCCAGTATCGGACAGGGCCCTATGGCTACACCTTC. Encoded protein: CASQYRTGPYGYTF. Drawing the rest from reference TRBV19 and TRBJ1-2, the complete variable domain is DGGITQSPKYLFRKEGQNVTLSCEQNLNHDAMYWYRQDPGQGLRLIYYSQIVNDFQKGDIAEGYSVSREKKESFPLTVTSAQKNPTAFYLCASQYRTGPYGYTFGSGTRLTVV.